This T cell receptor (beta chain) emerged from a study of CD8 T cells in ankylosing spondylitis. Quantitative molecular-barcoded 5'-RACE generated the TCR beta libraries. A single record per CDR3 protein comes from TCRdb applying MiXCR to the 5' RACE reads. The data contain about 800,000 distinct CDR3 sequences, 12% of them singletons. Study-level findings and limits: Ankylosing spondylitis blood appeared to be characterized by a TCR beta motif of under 10 highly homologous variants. Existing reports had already noted some motif variants in reactive arthritis synovial fluid and blood. Reports say disease-linked clones showed up significantly more in matched ankylosing spondylitis synovial fluid.

As to this clonotype: Antigen specificity is unknown.

The V end lost 5 bases, the J end lost 6 bases, and 13 bases lay between the germline ends. The CDR3 runs to 13 residues. Germline-derived CDR1 and CDR2 are SQVTM and ANQGSEA. The sequence was collected from a male donor with ankylosing spondylitis. The rearrangement uses TRBV29-1 and TRBJ2-2, with D unresolved. Material for sequencing was blood, either unsorted or a sorted T cell fraction (not recorded which). The CDR3 region has the DNA TGCAGCGTTCCTTTAGGTGGGGCCGGGGAGCTGTTTTTT. It translates to CSVPLGGAGELFF.